A selection of T cell receptor beta chains follows, all from one sample in a study of shared clonotypes between healthy human individuals. The repertoire was sequenced with immunoSEQ multiplex PCR; TCRdb's copy has only in-frame clones and lacks some. This sample has about 2 million clones, with about 95% found just once. The sample taken for sequencing was naive CD8+ T cells sorted from blood. Receptors originate from a man in his late teens or twenties in good health. Each CDR3 is given with its conserved first and last residue. A D gene is named only where the DNA matches it firmly. Size values are once, few and many counts, or a class for expanded clones, and some rows have none.

size: few; D: NA; V: TRBV19; J: TRBJ2-1; DNA: TGTGCCAGTAGTATTTTAGGGACCGACAATGAGCAGTTCTTC; CDR3: CASSILGTDNEQFF
size: few; D: NA; V: TRBV19; J: TRBJ1-5; DNA: TGTGCCAGTAGTATCCGGGACTTCAATCAGCCCCAGCATTTT; CDR3: CASSIRDFNQPQHF
size: NA; D: NA; V: TRBV27; J: TRBJ2-7; DNA: TGTGCCAGCAGTTTCGCGGGAAGGGCCTACGAGCAGTACTTC; CDR3: CASSFAGRAYEQYF
size: NA; D: TRBD1; V: TRBV6-5; J: TRBJ2-7; DNA: TGTGCCAGCAGTTTAATCGAACAGGGGGAGCAGTACTTC; CDR3: CASSLIEQGEQYF
size: NA; D: NA; V: TRBV28; J: TRBJ2-7; DNA: TGTGCCAGCAGCCGACCTGACAGTTTTAGTTATGACTTC; CDR3: CASSRPDSFSYDF
size: NA; D: NA; V: TRBV2; J: TRBJ2-7; DNA: TGTGCCAGCAGTGGGGCAGGGGCCTACGAGCAGTACTTC; CDR3: CASSGAGAYEQYF
size: NA; D: NA; V: TRBV2; J: TRBJ2-1; DNA: TGTGCCAGCAACAATCGGGACTCCCTAGACAATGAGCAGTTCTTC; CDR3: CASNNRDSLDNEQFF
size: NA; D: NA; V: TRBV7-9; J: TRBJ1-2; DNA: TGTGCCAGCAGCTTAGTCAGGGACTTAAACTATGGCTACACCTTC; CDR3: CASSLVRDLNYGYTF
size: once; D: NA; V: TRBV9; J: TRBJ2-2; DNA: TGTGCCAGCAGCGCCGACAGCCCGAACACCGGGGAGCTGTTTTTT; CDR3: CASSADSPNTGELFF
size: NA; D: TRBD2; V: TRBV6-5; J: TRBJ2-1; DNA: TGTGCCAGCAGACCCCTAGCGGGAGGGCCCCATGAGCAGTTCTTC; CDR3: CASRPLAGGPHEQFF
size: NA; D: NA; V: TRBV12-5; J: TRBJ1-5; DNA: TGTGCTAGTGGTTTGGTAGCGGGGTCGCAGCCCCAGCATTTT; CDR3: CASGLVAGSQPQHF
size: NA; D: NA; V: TRBV5-1; J: TRBJ2-1; DNA: TGCGCCAGCAGCGGTACAGGGGACTGGGGCCTCGATGAGCAGTTCTTC; CDR3: CASSGTGDWGLDEQFF
size: NA; D: NA; V: TRBV28; J: TRBJ1-5; DNA: TGTGCCAGCAGTTTTGGGGTTGGTCAGCCCCAGCATTTT; CDR3: CASSFGVGQPQHF
size: NA; D: NA; V: TRBV9; J: TRBJ2-3; DNA: TGTGCCAGCAGCGTGGCGGTGACCACAGATACGCAGTATTTT; CDR3: CASSVAVTTDTQYF
size: NA; D: TRBD2; V: TRBV5-1; J: TRBJ2-7; DNA: TGCGCCAGCAGCTTGACGGCTAGCGGGACCTACGAGCAGTACTTC; CDR3: CASSLTASGTYEQYF
size: NA; D: NA; V: TRBV4-1; J: TRBJ2-7; DNA: TGCGCCAGCAGCCAAGGGCTAGCGAGTGAGCAGTACTTC; CDR3: CASSQGLASEQYF
size: NA; D: TRBD1; V: TRBV19; J: TRBJ1-2; DNA: TGTGCCAGTAGTTTTGGGACAGGGGGAATCGATGGCTACACCTTC; CDR3: CASSFGTGGIDGYTF
size: NA; D: TRBD2; V: TRBV10-2; J: TRBJ2-5; DNA: TGCGCCAGCAGTGAGACACTAGCGGGGGGCCTCCAAGAGACCCAGTACTTC; CDR3: CASSETLAGGLQETQYF
size: NA; D: NA; V: TRBV5-1; J: TRBJ2-1; DNA: TGCGCCAGCAGCTTGGAAGGGCGGGGCTCCTACAATGAGCAGTTCTTC; CDR3: CASSLEGRGSYNEQFF
size: NA; D: TRBD2; V: TRBV30; J: TRBJ2-1; DNA: TGTGCCTGCTTCGGGGTACTAGCGGGGGTTGGAGGGCAGTTCTTC; CDR3: CACFGVLAGVGGQFF
size: NA; D: NA; V: TRBV14; J: TRBJ2-7; DNA: TGTGCCAGCAGCCTGGTAGGGGGGTACGAGCAGTACTTC; CDR3: CASSLVGGYEQYF
size: NA; D: NA; V: TRBV7-6; J: TRBJ1-1; DNA: TGTGCCAGCAGCCCTGCAATAGGGAACACTGAAGCTTTCTTT; CDR3: CASSPAIGNTEAFF
size: NA; D: TRBD2; V: TRBV10-1; J: TRBJ2-3; DNA: TGCGCCAGCAGTGAGACGTTACTAGCGGGAGGGCCCTGGGTCACAGATACGCAGTATTTT; CDR3: CASSETLLAGGPWVTDTQYF
size: once; D: NA; V: TRBV5-6; J: TRBJ2-3; DNA: TGTGCCAGCAGCTTGGAAGGGGACGGGTCAGATACGCAGTATTTT; CDR3: CASSLEGDGSDTQYF
size: NA; D: TRBD2; V: TRBV7-8; J: TRBJ2-1; DNA: TGTGCCAGCAGCTTCTCTAGCGGGAGAGTTGAGCAGTTCTTC; CDR3: CASSFSSGRVEQFF
size: once; D: NA; V: TRBV29-1; J: TRBJ2-3; DNA: TGCAGCGTTGAACTGAGGGAGAACACAGATACGCAGTATTTT; CDR3: CSVELRENTDTQYF
size: NA; D: TRBD1; V: TRBV25-1; J: TRBJ2-7; DNA: TGTGCCAGCAGTGGGGGACAGTCTTCCTACGAGCAGTACTTC; CDR3: CASSGGQSSYEQYF
size: once; D: TRBD2; V: TRBV6-4; J: TRBJ2-1; DNA: TGTGCCAGCAGTGGGCGACTAGCGCTTATCAATGAGCAGTTCTTC; CDR3: CASSGRLALINEQFF